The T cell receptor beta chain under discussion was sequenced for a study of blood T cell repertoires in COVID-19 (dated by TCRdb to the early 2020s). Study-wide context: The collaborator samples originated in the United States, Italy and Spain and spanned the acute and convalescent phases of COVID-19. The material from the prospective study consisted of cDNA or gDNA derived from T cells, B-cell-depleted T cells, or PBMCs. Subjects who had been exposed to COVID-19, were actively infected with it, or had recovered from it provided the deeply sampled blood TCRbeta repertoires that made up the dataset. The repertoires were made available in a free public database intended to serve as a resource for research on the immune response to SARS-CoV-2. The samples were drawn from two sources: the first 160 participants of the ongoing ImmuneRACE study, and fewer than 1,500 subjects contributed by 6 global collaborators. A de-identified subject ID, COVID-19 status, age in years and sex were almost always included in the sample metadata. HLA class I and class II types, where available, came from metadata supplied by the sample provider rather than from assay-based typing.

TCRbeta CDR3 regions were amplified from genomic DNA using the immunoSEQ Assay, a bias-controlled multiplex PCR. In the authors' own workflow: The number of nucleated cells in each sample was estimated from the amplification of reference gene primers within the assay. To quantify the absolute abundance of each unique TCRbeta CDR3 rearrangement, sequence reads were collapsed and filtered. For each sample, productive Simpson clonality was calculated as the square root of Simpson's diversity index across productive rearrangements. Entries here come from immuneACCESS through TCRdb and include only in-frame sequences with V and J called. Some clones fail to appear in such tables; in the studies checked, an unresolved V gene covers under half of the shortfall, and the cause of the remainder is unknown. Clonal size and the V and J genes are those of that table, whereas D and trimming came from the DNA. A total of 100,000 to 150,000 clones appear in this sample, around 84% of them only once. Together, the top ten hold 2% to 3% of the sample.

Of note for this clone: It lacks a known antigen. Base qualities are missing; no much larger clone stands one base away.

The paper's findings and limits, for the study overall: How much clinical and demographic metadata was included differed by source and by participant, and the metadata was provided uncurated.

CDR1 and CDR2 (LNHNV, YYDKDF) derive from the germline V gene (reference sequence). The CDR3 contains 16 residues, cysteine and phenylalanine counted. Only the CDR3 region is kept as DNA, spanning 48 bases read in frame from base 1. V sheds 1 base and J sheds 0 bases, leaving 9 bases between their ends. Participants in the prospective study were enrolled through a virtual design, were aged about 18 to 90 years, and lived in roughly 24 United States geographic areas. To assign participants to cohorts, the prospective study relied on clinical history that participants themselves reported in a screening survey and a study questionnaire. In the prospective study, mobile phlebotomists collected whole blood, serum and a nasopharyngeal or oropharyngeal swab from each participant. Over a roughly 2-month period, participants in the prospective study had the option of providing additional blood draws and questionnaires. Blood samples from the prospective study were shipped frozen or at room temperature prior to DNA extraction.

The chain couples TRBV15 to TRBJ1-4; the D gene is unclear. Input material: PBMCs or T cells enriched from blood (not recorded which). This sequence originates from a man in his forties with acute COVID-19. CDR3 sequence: CATSRVLYATNEKLFF. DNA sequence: TGTGCCACCAGCAGAGTTCTATATGCAACTAATGAAAAACTGTTTTTT.